This record concerns one T cell receptor (beta chain) sequence. Its target is unknown. The data stem from a study of T cells in tuberculosis. Whole-study context: In South Africa, adults with active tuberculosis were compared with IGRA-negative and latently infected IGRA-positive adolescents. Notes on the study in general: Selection depended on which cryopreserved specimens were available. Shorter CDR3-alpha in active tuberculosis partly drove smaller distances.

The protocol was immunoSEQ multiplex PCR, while the TCRdb copy is restricted to in-frame clones and leaves out a portion. This table holds roughly 34,000 clones, about 90% found once. V dropped 4 bases and J dropped 6 bases, with 9 bases sitting between them. The CDR3 sequence is 12 residues long. Germline-derived CDR1 and CDR2 are ENHRY and SYGVKD. V usage is TRBV10-3 and J usage is TRBJ1-2; a weak D match, TRBD1 (5 bases). The sample was PBMCs. The sequence derives from a donor aged 5 to 30 with latent tuberculosis or without tuberculosis infection. Some clones in this sample may be carry-over from other donors' samples. The CDR3 nucleotides read TGTGCCATCAGTGGGGCAGGGAATGGCTACACCTTC. Translated: CAISGAGNGYTF.